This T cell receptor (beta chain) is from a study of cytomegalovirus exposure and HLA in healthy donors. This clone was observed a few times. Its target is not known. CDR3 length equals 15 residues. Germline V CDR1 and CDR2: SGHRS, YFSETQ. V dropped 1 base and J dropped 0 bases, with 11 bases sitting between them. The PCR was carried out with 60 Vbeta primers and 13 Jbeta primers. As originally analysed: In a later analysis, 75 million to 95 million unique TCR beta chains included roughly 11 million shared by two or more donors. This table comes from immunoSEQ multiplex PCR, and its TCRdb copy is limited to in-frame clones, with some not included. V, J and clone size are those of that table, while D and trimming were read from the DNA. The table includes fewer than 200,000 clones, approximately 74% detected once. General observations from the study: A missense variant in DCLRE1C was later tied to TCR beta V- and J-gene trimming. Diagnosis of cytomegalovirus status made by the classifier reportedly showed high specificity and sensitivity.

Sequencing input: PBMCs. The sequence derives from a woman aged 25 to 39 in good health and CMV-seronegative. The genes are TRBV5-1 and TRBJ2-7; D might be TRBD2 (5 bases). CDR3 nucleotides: TGCGCCAGCAGCTTGACCGGCGGACTCTCCTACGAGCAGTACTTC. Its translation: CASSLTGGLSYEQYF.